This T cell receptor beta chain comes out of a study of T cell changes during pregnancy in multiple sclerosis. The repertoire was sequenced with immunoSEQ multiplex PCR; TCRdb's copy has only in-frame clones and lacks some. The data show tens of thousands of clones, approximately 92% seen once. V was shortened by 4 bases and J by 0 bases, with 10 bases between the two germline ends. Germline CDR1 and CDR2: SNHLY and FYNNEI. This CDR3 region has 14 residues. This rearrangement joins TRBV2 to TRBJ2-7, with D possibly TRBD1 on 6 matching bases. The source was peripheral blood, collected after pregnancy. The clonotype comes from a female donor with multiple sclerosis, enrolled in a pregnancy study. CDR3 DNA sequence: TGTGCCAGCAGTGCCCGGGACACCTCCTACGAGCAGTACTTC. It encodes CASSARDTSYEQYF.